These 22 T cell receptor beta chains share one sample of origin, sequenced in a study of response to subunit inactivated influenza vaccine (dated by TCRdb to 2017 to 2018). The library was built by means of RT-PCR. The sample was run on an Illumina HiSeq 2500. TCRdb trimmed the raw reads at Q25, called clones with MiXCR and kept productive beta chains. Rows with one shared CDR3 protein collapse into an entry with the most common genes and DNA. This sample lists around 850,000 distinct CDR3 sequences; roughly 20% were detected once. The ten largest account for about a tenth of the sample. The source material was PBMCs from blood, sampled 5 to 6 days after vaccination. The source of these receptors is a man between 50 and 59 years old who received an inactivated influenza vaccine. Donor details come from another sample of the same person, matched by shared clones.

This chain connects TRBV10-3 to TRBJ2-3; 11 bases are shared with TRBD2. This CDR3 comprises 18 residues. Trimming removed 4 bases from V and 1 base from J; junction bases left unmatched: 10. Looked up from germline, CDR1 is ENHRY and CDR2 is SYGVKD. This chain's CDR3 is CAISVTSGVLSGTDTQYF. CDR3 coding DNA: TGTGCCATCAGTGTGACTAGCGGGGTACTCTCTGGCACAGATACGCAGTATTTT.

This chain links TRBV30 with TRBJ2-2; TRBD1 aligns across 9 bases. The length of the CDR3 is 16 residues. Trimming cost V 3 bases and J 4 bases; bases outside gene matches: 9. Germline CDR1 and CDR2: GTSNPN and SVGIG (reference sequence). The CDR3 is CAWRRTGTGPTGELFF. The CDR3 coding sequence is TGTGCCTGGAGACGAACCGGGACAGGGCCCACCGGGGAGCTGTTTTTT.

V gene TRBV27 combines with J gene TRBJ2-3, with D unresolved. Trimming pared 4 bases from V and 0 bases from J, leaving 11 bases between. From germline, CDR1 is MNHEY and CDR2 SMNVEV (reference sequence). This CDR3 is built from 15 residues. CDR3 residues: CASSSYSRSTDTQYF. The CDR3 DNA follows: TGTGCCAGCAGTTCTTACAGCCGTAGCACAGATACGCAGTATTTT.

The chain couples TRBV29-1 to TRBJ2-2; no reliable D call. The CDR3 is 14 amino acids. Per the germline V gene, CDR1 is SQVTM and CDR2 is ANQGSEA. V lost 3 bases to trimming and J lost 1 base, with 9 bases between them. CDR3 nucleotide sequence: TGCAGCGTTGATTCGTACGGGAACACCGGGGAGCTGTTTTTT. It is translated as CSVDSYGNTGELFF.

The chain is built from TRBV7-2 and TRBJ1-5; D gene ambiguous. The V gene lost 1 base and the J gene lost 5 bases, with 6 bases spanning the gap. The CDR3 spans 13 residues. In germline, CDR1 is SGHTA, CDR2 FQGNSA. DNA of the CDR3: TGTGCCAGCAGCTTAGACGTCGATCAGCCCCAGCATTTT. Amino acids: CASSLDVDQPQHF.

This clonotype was detected only a few times. The chain has TRBV27 and TRBJ2-1, with D possibly matching TRBD2 (6 bases). Germline loops: CDR1 MNHEY, CDR2 SMNVEV (reference sequence). V was clipped by 6 bases and J by 0 bases, with 12 bases between them. This CDR3 comprises 15 residues. The chain's CDR3 is CASRIAVSSYNEQFF. In DNA, the CDR3 is TGTGCCAGCAGAATAGCGGTGAGCTCCTACAATGAGCAGTTCTTC.

Comments on this clonotype: This may stem from a read error, because a much larger clone lies one nucleotide away. The rearrangement uses TRBV6-1 and TRBJ2-1; D not certain. This CDR3 has 13 residues. CDR1 is MNHNS, CDR2 SASEGT, per germline. The CDR3 sequence is CAGSERSYNEQFF. Written as DNA, the CDR3 is TGTGCCGGCAGTGAAAGGTCCTACAATGAGCAGTTCTTC.

This clonotype appeared a few times. The V call is TRBV7-3, the J call TRBJ2-1; 7 bases align to TRBD2. This CDR3 is 15 amino acids long. Unmatched junction bases numbered 9, after V lost 2 bases and J lost 8 bases. The germline V gene encodes CDR1 SGHTA and CDR2 FQGTGA. The CDR3 DNA reads TGTGCCAGCAGCTTATGGACGGGGGGAACGGATGAGCAGTTCTTC. Protein sequence: CASSLWTGGTDEQFF.

The gene calls are TRBV2 and TRBJ2-3; the match to TRBD1 covers 8 bases. With V trimmed by 4 bases and J by 14 bases, 11 bases remained unmatched. The CDR3 covers 13 residues. Germline CDR1 SNHLY, CDR2 FYNNEI. Written as DNA, the CDR3 is TGTGCCAGCAGTGGACGTTTCCAGGGGGCGCGGTATTTT. It specifies CASSGRFQGARYF.

The chain has TRBV29-1 and TRBJ1-1; weak D call: TRBD1 (5 bases). Deletions cut 6 bases from V and 0 bases from J, with 20 bases between. Germline-derived CDR1 and CDR2 are SQVTM and ANQGSEA. CDR3 size: 16 residues. CDR3 protein: CSVAGAGGNMNTEAFF. CDR3 DNA: TGCAGCGTCGCCGGGGCGGGGGGGAATATGAACACTGAAGCTTTCTTT.

In its sample, this clonotype was seen a few times. V gene TRBV12-3 or TRBV12-4 combines with J gene TRBJ2-7; D may be TRBD2 (5 bases). Deletions cut 6 bases from V and 2 bases from J, with 11 bases between. CDR3 size: 13 residues. CDR3 sequence reads: CASRGDGTYEQYF. CDR3 bases: TGTGCCAGCAGGGGAGACGGGACCTACGAGCAGTACTTC.

Notes on this clonotype: A read error may explain this, as a much larger clone is one base away. The gene calls are TRBV12-3 or TRBV12-4 and TRBJ2-1; D is unresolved. The CDR3 is 13 amino acids. DNA for the CDR3: TGTGCCAGCAGTTTTTATTACGACAAGGAGCAGTTCTTC. It translates to CASSFYYDKEQFF.

This clonotype was seen a single time. The CDR3 here is CSVKDGGRGTEAFF. The CDR3 DNA sequence: TGCAGCGTCAAAGACGGGGGCAGGGGAACTGAAGCTTTCTTT. V gene TRBV29-1 combines with J gene TRBJ1-1; D may be TRBD1 (6 bases). V gave up 6 bases and J gave up 5 bases, with 19 bases separating them. The CDR3 runs 14 residues. Per germline, CDR1 SQVTM and CDR2 ANQGSEA.

This clonotype was seen more than once but under ten times. This chain joins TRBV7-2 and TRBJ2-2, with 7 bases identical to TRBD2. The germline gives CDR1 SGHTA, CDR2 FQGNSA. J gave up 1 base and V 2 bases, and 7 bases lay outside the gene matches. CDR3 length: 17 amino acids. CDR3 coding DNA: TGTGCCAGCAGCTTATTTGCTAGCGGACTGAACACCGGGGAGCTGTTTTTT. Translated, it gives CASSLFASGLNTGELFF.

Only a few counts were recorded for this clonotype. The rearrangement uses TRBV20-1 and TRBJ2-3; D is uncertain. CDR1 is DFQATT and CDR2 is SNEGSKA in the germline V gene (reference sequence). The CDR3 is 17 residues long. Trimming left V 1 base short and J 4 bases short, with 21 bases between. The chain's CDR3 is CSARVPGPQARADTQYF. As DNA, the CDR3 is TGCAGTGCTAGAGTGCCTGGCCCCCAAGCTCGCGCAGATACGCAGTATTTT.

This clonotype was seen a few times. This chain connects TRBV18 to TRBJ1-1; unclear D gene. Germline assignment: CDR1 KGHSH and CDR2 LQKENI. The CDR3 extends over 14 amino acids. The germline V and J ends were trimmed by 6 bases and 1 base, with 12 bases remaining between them. The CDR3 DNA follows: TGTGCCAGCTCCCCTGCGTCGACGAACACTGAAGCTTTCTTT. Protein sequence: CASSPASTNTEAFF.

V is TRBV7-9 and J is TRBJ1-6; D is unclear. Germline CDR1 and CDR2: SEHNR and FQNEAQ (reference sequence). The CDR3 contains 14 residues. V was pared by 2 bases and J by 13 bases, with 15 bases between. The CDR3 sequence: CASSLSSGQSPLHF. The CDR3 DNA sequence: TGTGCCAGCAGCTTATCTTCCGGCCAAAGTCCCCTCCACTTT.

This clonotype was counted only a few times. V gene TRBV7-2 combines with J gene TRBJ2-1; possibly TRBD2 for D (5 bases). Germline CDR1 and CDR2: SGHTA and FQGNSA. The V gene lost 1 base and the J gene lost 8 bases, with 15 bases spanning the gap. The CDR3 consists of 15 residues. The CDR3 reads CASSLVLASSHEQFF. The CDR3 DNA reads as TGTGCCAGCAGCTTAGTCTTGGCTAGCAGCCATGAGCAGTTCTTC.

The chain is built from TRBV9 and TRBJ2-1, with 10 bases aligning to TRBD2. With 2 bases clipped from V and 7 bases from J, the junction kept 12 bases outside the gene matches. CDR3 length: 17 residues. Germline V gives CDR1 SGDLS, CDR2 YYNGEE. DNA of the CDR3: TGTGCCAGCAGCGTGAGCCCGAGCGGGAGGGCCATAAATGAGCAGTTCTTC. Translated: CASSVSPSGRAINEQFF.

The chain links TRBV28 to TRBJ2-1; possibly TRBD1 for D (6 bases). Germline CDR1 MDHEN, CDR2 SYDVKM. V lost 6 bases, J lost 2 bases, and 17 bases lay in between. The CDR3 is made up of 16 amino acids. The chain's CDR3 is CASSHHPGHPYNEQFF. The CDR3 DNA is TGTGCCAGCAGCCATCACCCGGGACACCCCTACAATGAGCAGTTCTTC.

This clonotype was counted a few times. The CDR3 DNA sequence: TGTGCCAGCAGTGACCTAGCTAGCGGTTACAATGAGCAGTTCTTC. Translating gives CASSDLASGYNEQFF. The rearrangement links TRBV2 to TRBJ2-1, with 7 bases fitting TRBD2. Germline values: CDR1 SNHLY, CDR2 FYNNEI. This CDR3 contains 15 residues. The junction had 6 bases not matched to a gene; V was cut back by 3 bases and J by 4 bases.

In its sample, this clonotype was seen a few times. The chain links TRBV4-3 to TRBJ2-1; 8 nucleotides line up with TRBD2. V lost 0 bases and J lost 7; bases outside the gene matches: 11. This CDR3 is built from 17 residues. Germline V gives CDR1 LGHNA, CDR2 YSLEER. The CDR3 bases are TGCGCCAGCAGCCAAGAGTGGGAGCGGGAGAAAGAAAATGAGCAGTTCTTC. This codes for CASSQEWEREKENEQFF.